What follows describes a single TCR beta chain. In the study's own analysis: Amplification from reference gene primers served as the basis for estimated nucleated cell counts. Some clones are missing from TCRdb's copy, which holds only in-frame ones; the method was immunoSEQ multiplex PCR. V and J calls and clone size are given by that table; D and trimming were obtained from the DNA. The repertoire holds 200,000 to 300,000 clones, with over 80% as singletons. The CDR3 length is 12 residues. The data originate from a study of blood T cell repertoires in COVID-19. Study-wide context: From the United States, Italy and Spain came samples of acute and convalescent COVID-19. Sources were T cells, B-cell-depleted T cells, or PBMCs; the material itself was cDNA or gDNA.

This clonotype originated in a man aged 35 to 55 with acute or convalescent COVID-19. Sequencing was done on a sample of peripheral blood. The chain is built from TRBV21-1 and TRBJ1-1; the table's D call TRBD1 went unverified against the DNA. TRBV21-1 is recorded as a pseudogene. The CDR3 bases are TGTGCCAGCAGCACTCGGGACAGTGAAGCTTTCTTT. Protein: CASSTRDSEAFF.